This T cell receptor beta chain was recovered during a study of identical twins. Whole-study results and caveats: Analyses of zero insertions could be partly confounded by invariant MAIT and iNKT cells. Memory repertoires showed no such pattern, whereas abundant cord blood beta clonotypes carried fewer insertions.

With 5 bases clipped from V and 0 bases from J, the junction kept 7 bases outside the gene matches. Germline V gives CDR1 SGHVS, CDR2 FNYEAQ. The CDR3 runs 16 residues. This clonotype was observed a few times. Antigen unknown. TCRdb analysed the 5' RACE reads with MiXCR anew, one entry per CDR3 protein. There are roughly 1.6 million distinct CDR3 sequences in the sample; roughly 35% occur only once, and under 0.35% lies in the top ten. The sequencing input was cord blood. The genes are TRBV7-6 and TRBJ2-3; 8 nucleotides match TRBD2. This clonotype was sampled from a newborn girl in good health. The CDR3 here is CASSPRTSFSTDTQYF. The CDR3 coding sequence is TGTGCCAGCAGCCCCCGGACTAGCTTTAGCACAGATACGCAGTATTTT.